A single sample gave rise to the 32 T cell receptor beta chains below, sequenced in a study of shared clonotypes between healthy human individuals. Sequenced by immunoSEQ multiplex PCR; TCRdb stores in-frame clones only, minus some. The table shows around 340,000 clones, with over 70% occurring only once. The specimen sequenced was memory CD4+ T cells sorted from blood. Described subset: CD45RA-negative fraction. The receptors were gathered from a young man in good health.

This clone was found once. The chain links TRBV9 to TRBJ2-7; D perhaps matches TRBD2 (6 bases). The CDR3 extends over 13 amino acids. The V end lost 1 base, the J end lost 6 bases, and 11 bases lay between the germline ends. Germline loops: CDR1 SGDLS, CDR2 YYNGEE. The CDR3 coding sequence is TGTGCCAGCAGCGTAACGGGAGAGGGCGAGCAGTACTTC. Encoded protein: CASSVTGEGEQYF. The full variable domain, in which reference TRBV9 and TRBJ2-7 provide the parts outside the CDR3, is DSGVTQTPKHLITATGQRVTLRCSPRSGDLSVYWYQQSLDQGLQFLIQYYNGEERAKGNILERFSAQQFPDLHSELNLSSLELGDSALYFCASSVTGEGEQYFGPGTRLTVT.

The gene calls are TRBV7-9 and TRBJ1-2; D is possibly TRBD1 (5 bases). The CDR3 contains 12 residues. Germline CDR1 reads SEHNR; CDR2 reads FQNEAQ (reference sequence). V dropped 0 bases and J dropped 8 bases, with 7 bases sitting between them. CDR3: CASSLAPGGYTF. CDR3 DNA sequence: TGTGCCAGCAGCTTAGCGCCAGGGGGCTACACCTTC.

This sequence joins TRBV6-1 and TRBJ2-1; D gene uncertain. The CDR3 covers 11 residues. CDR1 is MNHNS, CDR2 SASEGT, per germline. V lost 7 bases and J lost 5, with 6 bases in between. CDR3: CASINHNEQFF. CDR3 DNA sequence: TGTGCCAGCATTAATCACAATGAGCAGTTCTTC.

About this clone itself: Other DNA sequences in this sample translate to the same CDR3. The V call is TRBV7-2, the J call TRBJ2-5; TRBD2 is a possible D gene (6 bases). This CDR3 region has 13 residues. Per germline, CDR1 SGHTA and CDR2 FQGNSA. Trimming stripped 3 bases from V and 2 bases from J, with 7 bases between. The CDR3 nucleotides are TGTGCCAGCAGCTTTAGCGGACAAGAGACCCAGTACTTC. It codes for CASSFSGQETQYF.

The rearrangement links TRBV19 to TRBJ1-2; tentatively, D is TRBD1 (5 bases). Trimming stripped 7 bases from V and 6 bases from J, with 15 bases between. Looked up from germline, CDR1 is LNHDA and CDR2 is SQIVND (reference sequence). The CDR3 runs 13 residues. CDR3 sequence (DNA): TGTGCCAGTACCGCTCAGGGTTGGGATGGCTACACCTTC. The encoded protein is CASTAQGWDGYTF.

V and J are TRBV7-2 and TRBJ2-1, with TRBD2 matching over 8 bases. Germline loops: CDR1 SGHTA, CDR2 FQGNSA. J was trimmed by 2 bases and V by 1 base; bases with no gene match: 1. The CDR3 sequence is 15 residues long. Here the CDR3 DNA reads TGTGCCAGCAGCTTAGGAGCGGGAGCCTACAATGAGCAGTTCTTC. Translated: CASSLGAGAYNEQFF.

The chain has TRBV7-9 and TRBJ2-7; no firm D call. The ends were cut back, 0 bases at V and 6 bases at J, with 6 bases in the middle. CDR1 SEHNR and CDR2 FQNEAQ come from the germline V gene (reference sequence). The CDR3 spans 12 residues. This CDR3 reads CASSLALSEQYF. Written as DNA, the CDR3 is TGTGCCAGCAGCTTAGCGCTTTCCGAGCAGTACTTC.

The rearrangement links TRBV4-3 to TRBJ2-3; D possibly corresponds to TRBD1 (5 bases). Germline V gives CDR1 LGHNA, CDR2 YSLEER. V dropped 0 bases and J dropped 1 base, with 11 bases sitting between them. This CDR3 spans 16 amino acids. CDR3 in amino acids: CASSQEGAGGTDTQYF. CDR3 sequence (DNA): TGCGCCAGCAGCCAAGAAGGGGCTGGGGGCACAGATACGCAGTATTTT.

The sample holds one count of this clone. The chain joins TRBV7-3 to TRBJ1-1; D remains unclear. V lost 0 bases to trimming and J lost 4 bases, with 9 bases between them. This CDR3 has 14 amino acids. Germline V lookup: CDR1 SGHTA, CDR2 FQGTGA. The CDR3 is CASSLTARSTEAFF. As DNA, the CDR3 is TGTGCCAGCAGCTTAACGGCTAGGAGCACTGAAGCTTTCTTT.

V usage is TRBV6-1 and J usage is TRBJ2-3; possible D gene TRBD2, 7 bases. Germline V CDR1 and CDR2: MNHNS, SASEGT. V was trimmed by 3 bases and J by 3 bases, leaving 25 bases between them. The CDR3 sequence is 19 residues long. CDR3 in DNA: TGTGCCAGCAGTGAGAGATGGGGGGGCGGTCGAAGTGGTACAGATACGCAGTATTTT. As protein: CASSERWGGGRSGTDTQYF.

This clone was detected only a few times. V usage is TRBV30 and J usage is TRBJ1-1; D might be TRBD1 (5 bases). Germline CDR1 reads GTSNPN; CDR2 reads SVGIG (reference sequence). The CDR3 runs to 13 residues. Trimming shortened V by 0 bases and J by 1 base, and 6 bases separated the two germline ends. The CDR3 sequence: CAWSVRGNTEAFF. Here the CDR3 DNA reads TGTGCCTGGAGTGTAAGGGGGAACACTGAAGCTTTCTTT.

In this sample, this clone turned up once. CDR3 nucleotide sequence: TGTGCCTGGAGGGTCTTCAATGAAAAACTGTTTTTT. This codes for CAWRVFNEKLFF. The rearrangement links TRBV30 to TRBJ1-4; no clear D. Trimming removed 3 bases at V and 5 bases at J, with 7 bases between. The CDR3 is 12 residues long. Per the germline V gene, CDR1 is GTSNPN and CDR2 is SVGIG (reference sequence).

The chain links TRBV5-4 to TRBJ2-5; 8 nucleotides line up with TRBD1. Germline V CDR1 and CDR2: SGHNT, YYREEE (reference sequence). Trimming removed 0 bases from V and 4 bases from J; junction bases left unmatched: 2. CDR3 size: 14 residues. The CDR3 DNA reads as TGTGCCAGCAGCTTGGAGACAGGGGCAGAGACCCAGTACTTC. Translating gives CASSLETGAETQYF.

This sequence joins TRBV10-1 and TRBJ2-4; TRBD1 or TRBD2 may be the D gene (5 bases each). This CDR3 spans 13 amino acids. V was clipped by 10 bases and J by 9 bases, with 19 bases between them. Looked up from germline, CDR1 is WNHNN and CDR2 is SYGVQD (reference sequence). The CDR3 DNA sequence: TGCGCCAAACCTCCGGGACCCGTGGGCATTCAGTACTTC. Translation gives CAKPPGPVGIQYF.

V gene TRBV29-1 combines with J gene TRBJ2-7, with 10 bases aligning to TRBD2. The V and J ends lost 1 base and 5 bases, in that order; junction bases with no gene match: 5. CDR3 length: 14 residues. Germline V gives CDR1 SQVTM, CDR2 ANQGSEA. CDR3 sequence: CSVEVSSGSHEQYF. The CDR3 DNA reads as TGCAGCGTTGAAGTCTCTAGCGGGAGTCACGAGCAGTACTTC.

This chain joins TRBV5-1 and TRBJ2-2; D may be TRBD1 (6 bases). The CDR3 length is 14 residues. V was cut by 7 bases and J by 4 bases, with 14 bases left in between. Germline assignment: CDR1 SGHRS and CDR2 YFSETQ. For the CDR3, the DNA is TGCGCCAGCGGCCGACAGGAGGTCACCGGGGAGCTGTTTTTT. It codes for CASGRQEVTGELFF.

The rearrangement links TRBV10-3 to TRBJ2-2; 7 nucleotides agree with TRBD2. CDR1 ENHRY and CDR2 SYGVKD come from the germline V gene. This CDR3 region has 15 residues. Unmatched junction bases numbered 8, after V lost 6 bases and J lost 4 bases. The CDR3 coding sequence is TGTGCCATCAGACCAACCGGGACTACCACCGGGGAGCTGTTTTTT. Protein sequence: CAIRPTGTTTGELFF.

The chain combines TRBV6-1 with TRBJ1-1, with D tentatively TRBD1 (5 bases). The CDR3 loop spans 16 amino acids. In germline, CDR1 is MNHNS, CDR2 SASEGT. V was shortened by 2 bases and J by 0 bases, with 13 bases between the two germline ends. CDR3 coding DNA: TGTGCCAGCAGTGAACTCCCAGGGAGTATGAACACTGAAGCTTTCTTT. Translation gives CASSELPGSMNTEAFF.

The table lists this clone with a few counts. The chain carries TRBV19 and TRBJ1-5; D is ambiguous. Germline V lookup: CDR1 LNHDA, CDR2 SQIVND (reference sequence). The CDR3 consists of 13 residues. Trimming shortened V by 9 bases and J by 0 bases, and 9 bases separated the two germline ends. The CDR3 region is CASLRDSNQPQHF. The CDR3 DNA sequence: TGTGCCAGCCTCCGAGATAGCAATCAGCCCCAGCATTTT.

The V call is TRBV2, the J call TRBJ1-1; D unresolved. Germline lookup yields CDR1 SNHLY and CDR2 FYNNEI. With 5 bases removed from V and 1 base from J, the gap between germline ends came to 14 bases. CDR3 length: 15 amino acids. In DNA form, the CDR3 reads TGTGCCAGCAGTACTGGGCGGGCCTCGAACACTGAAGCTTTCTTT. It encodes CASSTGRASNTEAFF.

In this sample, this clone turned up once. The rearrangement links TRBV6-1 to TRBJ2-1; no reliable D call. Trimming removed 8 bases from V and 2 bases from J, with 13 bases in between. The CDR3 has 14 amino acids. Per the germline V gene, CDR1 is MNHNS and CDR2 is SASEGT. CDR3 protein: CASGKAAAYNEQFF. The DNA of the CDR3 is TGTGCCAGCGGGAAGGCAGCCGCCTACAATGAGCAGTTCTTC.

The chain uses TRBV5-4 and TRBJ1-4, with a tentative D call TRBD1 (6 bases). This CDR3 has 15 amino acids. Trimming stripped 4 bases from V and 8 bases from J, with 18 bases between. Germline-derived CDR1 and CDR2 are SGHNT and YYREEE (reference sequence). DNA of the CDR3: TGTGCCAGCAGCCCGGCGCGGGGGGCCTTCGAAAAACTGTTTTTT. It translates to CASSPARGAFEKLFF.

This clone has a single count. The chain joins TRBV9 to TRBJ1-5; TRBD1 matches 7 bases. This CDR3 spans 17 amino acids. Germline CDR1 is SGDLS and CDR2 is YYNGEE. V lost 0 bases, J lost 4 bases, and 10 bases stayed unmatched. In nucleotides, the CDR3 is TGTGCCAGCAGCGTAGATCGGCAGGGGGTCGTTAATCAGCCCCAGCATTTT. It encodes CASSVDRQGVVNQPQHF.

This sequence joins TRBV7-4 and TRBJ2-5; 8 bases match TRBD1. This CDR3 contains 16 residues. Looked up from germline, CDR1 is SGHVT and CDR2 is SQSDAQ. Losses at the gene ends were 1 base for V and 1 base for J; bases not matched to a gene: 5. The CDR3 DNA reads as TGTGCCAGCAGCTTAGACAGGGGGAGAATCCAAGAGACCCAGTACTTC. Encoded protein: CASSLDRGRIQETQYF.

The genes are TRBV5-6 and TRBJ2-3; D is perhaps TRBD2 (5 bases). The germline V gene encodes CDR1 SGHDT and CDR2 YYEEEE. This CDR3 is built from 14 residues. V was trimmed by 5 bases and J by 0 bases, leaving 10 bases between them. CDR3 sequence (DNA): TGTGCCAGCAGAACTAGATCTAGCACAGATACGCAGTATTTT. Translating it yields CASRTRSSTDTQYF.

V and J are TRBV11-2 and TRBJ2-7; D is perhaps TRBD1 or TRBD2 (6 bases each). The CDR3 length is 15 residues. V dropped 5 bases and J dropped 3 bases, with 17 bases sitting between them. The V gene's germline CDR1 is SGHAT and CDR2 FQNNGV. CDR3 DNA: TGTGCCAGCAGCCTAGGGGGAGGATCCTTCTACGAGCAGTACTTC. The encoded protein is CASSLGGGSFYEQYF.

J is TRBJ2-2 and V is TRBV5-4; D is perhaps TRBD2 (5 bases). Germline V gene sequence: CDR1 SGHNT, CDR2 YYREEE (reference sequence). Between the trimmed V and J ends, which lost 2 bases and 2 bases, there was a span of 7 bases. The CDR3 length is 14 residues. In nucleotides, the CDR3 is TGTGCCAGCAGCTTTACTAGTAACACCGGGGAGCTGTTTTTT. Protein product: CASSFTSNTGELFF.

The chain uses TRBV5-1 and TRBJ2-1, with D uncertain. Germline V gene sequence: CDR1 SGHRS, CDR2 YFSETQ. This CDR3 comprises 19 residues. Trimming removed 3 bases at V and 8 bases at J, with 30 bases between. CDR3 residues: CASSSQLLTGSLLGDEQFF. CDR3 sequence (DNA): TGCGCCAGCAGCTCCCAACTACTTACTGGATCCCTCCTTGGGGATGAGCAGTTCTTC.

This clone was seen many times. J is TRBJ2-5 and V is TRBV7-8, with 14 nucleotides matching TRBD2. The germline V gene has CDR1 SGHVS and CDR2 FQNEAQ. The CDR3 sequence is 19 residues long. V gave up 5 bases and J gave up 5 bases; unmatched junction bases: 16. This CDR3 reads CASSPYRGLAGVTGETQYF. The CDR3 DNA follows: TGTGCCAGCAGCCCCTACCGGGGACTAGCGGGAGTTACGGGGGAGACCCAGTACTTC.

This clone has just a few counts. This chain links TRBV9 with TRBJ2-2; a possible D gene is TRBD1 (5 bases). V was trimmed by 6 bases and J by 2 bases, leaving 11 bases between them. Germline V gene sequence: CDR1 SGDLS, CDR2 YYNGEE. The CDR3 runs to 14 residues. CDR3 sequence reads: CASNLQGNTGELFF. The CDR3 DNA sequence: TGTGCCAGCAACCTTCAGGGTAACACCGGGGAGCTGTTTTTT.

About this clone itself: Other DNA sequences in the same sample also yield this CDR3. The rearrangement uses TRBV7-3 and TRBJ2-2; D is unresolved. Trimming removed 4 bases from V and 5 bases from J, with 8 bases in between. The CDR3 loop spans 13 amino acids. Germline CDR1 reads SGHTA; CDR2 reads FQGTGA. In DNA form, the CDR3 reads TGTGCCAGCAGCTCCCAAGGGACCGGGGAGCTGTTTTTT. Translating gives CASSSQGTGELFF.

V and J are TRBV5-1 and TRBJ2-5, with TRBD1 identical over 11 bases. Germline CDR1 reads SGHRS; CDR2 reads YFSETQ. CDR3 length equals 15 residues. Trimming removed 4 bases from V and 1 base from J; junction bases left unmatched: 3. The DNA for the CDR3 is TGCGCCAGCAGCCACGGGACAGGGGGCCAAGAGACCCAGTACTTC. Protein sequence: CASSHGTGGQETQYF.